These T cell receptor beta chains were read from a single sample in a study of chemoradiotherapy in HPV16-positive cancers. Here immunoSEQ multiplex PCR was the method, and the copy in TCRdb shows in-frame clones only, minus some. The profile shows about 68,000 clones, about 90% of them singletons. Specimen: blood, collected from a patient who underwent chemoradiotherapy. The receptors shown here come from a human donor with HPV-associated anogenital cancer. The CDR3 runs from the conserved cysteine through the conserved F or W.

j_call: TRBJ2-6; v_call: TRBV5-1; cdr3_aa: CASRSDRGGANVLTF
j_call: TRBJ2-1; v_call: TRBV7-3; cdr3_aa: CASSLSGGSSYNEQFF
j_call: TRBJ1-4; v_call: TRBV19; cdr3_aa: CASRTGAIRGASAANEKLFF
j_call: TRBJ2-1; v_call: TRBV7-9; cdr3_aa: CASSLGTAHNEQFF
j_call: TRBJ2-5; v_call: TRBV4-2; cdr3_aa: CASSQAEQETQYF
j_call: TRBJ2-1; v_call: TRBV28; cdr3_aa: CASSLAGVDNEQFF
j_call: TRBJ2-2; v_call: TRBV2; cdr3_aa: CASTGQDNTGELFF
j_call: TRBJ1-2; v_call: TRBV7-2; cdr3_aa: CASSLAGPQGGYTF
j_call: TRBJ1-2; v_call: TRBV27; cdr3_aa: CASRATGYDGYTF
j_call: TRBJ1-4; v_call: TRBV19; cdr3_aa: CASRPGTVNEKLFF
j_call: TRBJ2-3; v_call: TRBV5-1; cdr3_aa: CASRQGTDTQYF
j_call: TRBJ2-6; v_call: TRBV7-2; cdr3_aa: CASSLLQMGQGAGANVLTF
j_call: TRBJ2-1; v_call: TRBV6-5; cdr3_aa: CASSYSSGGLGEQFF
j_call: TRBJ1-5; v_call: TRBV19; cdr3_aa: CASSIGRGRNQPQHF
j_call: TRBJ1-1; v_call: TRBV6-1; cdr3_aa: CASKTGFNTEAFF
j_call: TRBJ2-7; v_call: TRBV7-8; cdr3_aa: CASSRRPGTGSSYEQYF
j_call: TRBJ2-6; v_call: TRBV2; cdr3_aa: CASSRGSSSGANVLTF
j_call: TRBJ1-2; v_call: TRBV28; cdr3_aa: CASSFGQGLAGYTF
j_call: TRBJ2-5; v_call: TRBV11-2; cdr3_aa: CASSFAGTTLEETQYF
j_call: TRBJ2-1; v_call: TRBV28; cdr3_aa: CASSGDRGEQFF
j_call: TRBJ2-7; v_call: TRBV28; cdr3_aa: CASSLSHPPTSGRGVSYEQYF
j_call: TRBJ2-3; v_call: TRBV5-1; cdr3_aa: CASSLGLDRYTDTQYF
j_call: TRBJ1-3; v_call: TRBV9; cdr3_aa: CASSERGTTGNTIYF
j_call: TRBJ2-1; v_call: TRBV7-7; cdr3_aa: CASSLVLWSSKQFF
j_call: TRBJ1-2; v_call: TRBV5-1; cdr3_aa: CASSLIGAYTF
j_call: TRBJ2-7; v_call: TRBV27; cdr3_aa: CASRIKPNEAYEQYF
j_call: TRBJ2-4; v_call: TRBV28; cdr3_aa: CASSPQGLAGRLDIQYF
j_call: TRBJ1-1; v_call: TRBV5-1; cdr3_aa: CASSLRGEANTEAFF
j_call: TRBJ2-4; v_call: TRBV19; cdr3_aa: CASSIISGGNIQYF
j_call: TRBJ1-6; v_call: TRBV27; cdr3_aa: CASSLLDGSYNSPLHF
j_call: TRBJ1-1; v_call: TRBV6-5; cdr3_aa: CASKQQVRTEAFF
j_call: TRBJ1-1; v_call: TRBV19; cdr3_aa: CASSITGRNTEAFF
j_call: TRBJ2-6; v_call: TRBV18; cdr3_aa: CASSRGRWGNNVLTF
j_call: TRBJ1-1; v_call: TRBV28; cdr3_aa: CATWSREVRAFF
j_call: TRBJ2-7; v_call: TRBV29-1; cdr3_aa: CSVGQGGEQYF
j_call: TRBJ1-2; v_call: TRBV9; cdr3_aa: CASSEGQEFYGYTF
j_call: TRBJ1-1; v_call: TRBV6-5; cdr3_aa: CASSPPAGRLSEAFF
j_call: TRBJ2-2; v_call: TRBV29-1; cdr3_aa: CSVGTSRGTGELFF
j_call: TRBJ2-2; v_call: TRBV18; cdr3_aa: CASSPGQGQLFF
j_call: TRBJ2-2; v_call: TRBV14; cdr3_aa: CASSRLLDLNTGELFF
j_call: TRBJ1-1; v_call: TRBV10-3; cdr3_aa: CAIRAGTDNTEAFF
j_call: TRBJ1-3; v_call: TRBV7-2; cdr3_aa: CASSSRSSGNTIYF
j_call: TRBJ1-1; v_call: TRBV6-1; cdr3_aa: CASSEARAGAEAFF
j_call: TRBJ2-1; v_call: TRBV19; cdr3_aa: CASSPIDNEQFF
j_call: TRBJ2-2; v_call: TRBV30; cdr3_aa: CAWSGLAGGPGGELFF
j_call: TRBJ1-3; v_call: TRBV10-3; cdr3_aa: CATKRDNSGNTIYF
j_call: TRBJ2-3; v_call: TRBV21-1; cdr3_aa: CASSPRDRGRGCPDTQYF
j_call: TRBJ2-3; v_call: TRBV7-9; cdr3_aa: CASSLSGGGLQYF
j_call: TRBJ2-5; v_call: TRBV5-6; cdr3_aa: CASSLRQGQETQYF
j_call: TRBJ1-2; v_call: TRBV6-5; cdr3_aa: CASSYSEGPLYGYTF
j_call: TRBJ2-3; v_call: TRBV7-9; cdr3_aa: CASSFRTSGSTDTQYF
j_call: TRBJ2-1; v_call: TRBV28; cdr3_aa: CASGSAEQFF
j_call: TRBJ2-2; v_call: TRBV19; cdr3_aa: CASSISGFGELFF
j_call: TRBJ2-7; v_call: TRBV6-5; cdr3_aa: CASSYLGPDYEQYF
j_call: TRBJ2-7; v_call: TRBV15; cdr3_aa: CATSAQGARSYEQYF
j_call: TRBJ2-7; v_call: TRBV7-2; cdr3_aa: CASSLGLAGITTYEQYF
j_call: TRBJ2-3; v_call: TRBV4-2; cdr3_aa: CASSLPSRGGLFSSTDTQYF
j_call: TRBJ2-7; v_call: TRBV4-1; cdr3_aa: CASSQDNLNSYEQYF
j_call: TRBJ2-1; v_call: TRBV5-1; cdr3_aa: CASSLQAEGQFF